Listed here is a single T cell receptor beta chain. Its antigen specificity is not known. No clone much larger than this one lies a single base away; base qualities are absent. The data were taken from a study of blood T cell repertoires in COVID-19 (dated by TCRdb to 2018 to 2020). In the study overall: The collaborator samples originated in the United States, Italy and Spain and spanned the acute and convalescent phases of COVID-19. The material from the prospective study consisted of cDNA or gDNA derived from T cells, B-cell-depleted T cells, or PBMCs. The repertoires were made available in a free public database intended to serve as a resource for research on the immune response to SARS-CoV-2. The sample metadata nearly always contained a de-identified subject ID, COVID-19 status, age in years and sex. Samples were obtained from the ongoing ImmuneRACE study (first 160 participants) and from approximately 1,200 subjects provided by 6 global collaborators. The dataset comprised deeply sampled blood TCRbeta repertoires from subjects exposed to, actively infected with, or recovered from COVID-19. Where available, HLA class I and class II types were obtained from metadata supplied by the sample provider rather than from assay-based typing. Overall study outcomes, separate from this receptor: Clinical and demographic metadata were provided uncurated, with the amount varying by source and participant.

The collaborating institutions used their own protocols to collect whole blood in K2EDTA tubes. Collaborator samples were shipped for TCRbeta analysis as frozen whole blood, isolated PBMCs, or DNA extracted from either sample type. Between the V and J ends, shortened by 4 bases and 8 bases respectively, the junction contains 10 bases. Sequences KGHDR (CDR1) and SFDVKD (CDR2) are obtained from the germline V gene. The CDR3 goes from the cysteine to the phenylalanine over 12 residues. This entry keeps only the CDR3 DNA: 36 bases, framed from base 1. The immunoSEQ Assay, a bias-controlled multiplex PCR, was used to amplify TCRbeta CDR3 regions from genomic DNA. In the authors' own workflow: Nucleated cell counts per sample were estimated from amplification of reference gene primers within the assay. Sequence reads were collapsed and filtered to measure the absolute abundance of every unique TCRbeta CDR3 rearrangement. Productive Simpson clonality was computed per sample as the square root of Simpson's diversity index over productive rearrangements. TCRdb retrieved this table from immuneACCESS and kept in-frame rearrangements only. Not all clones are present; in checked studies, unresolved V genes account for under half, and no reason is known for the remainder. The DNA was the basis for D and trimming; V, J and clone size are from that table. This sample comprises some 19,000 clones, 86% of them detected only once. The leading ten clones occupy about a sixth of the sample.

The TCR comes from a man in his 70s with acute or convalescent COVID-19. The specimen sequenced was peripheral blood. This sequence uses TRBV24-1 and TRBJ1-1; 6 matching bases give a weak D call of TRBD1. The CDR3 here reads CATSDPGTEAFF. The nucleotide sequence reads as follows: TGTGCCACCAGTGACCCCGGGACAGAAGCTTTCTTT.